This T cell receptor beta chain emerged from a study of lymphopenia after photon versus proton radiotherapy (dated by TCRdb to between 2019 and 2020). Notes on the research overall: In patients with gastrointestinal tumors who developed high-grade lymphopenia, the study compared the immunological effects of photon radiation therapy with those of proton radiation therapy. The cohort comprised roughly 20 patients with gastrointestinal tumors who received either photon or proton therapy and then developed lymphopenia. The goal of the study was to describe how the two radiation modalities differ in their effects on the immune system.

Comments on this clone: What this receptor recognizes is not known. No base qualities exist here, and no much larger clone lies one base off it.

To prepare the library, the immunoSEQ multiplex PCR assay was applied. Deep sequencing of rearranged TCR beta loci, alongside multiparametric flow cytometry, was used to profile T cell repertoires. TCRdb mirrors the immuneACCESS table, restricted to in-frame sequences. Some clones are absent from its copies; in checked studies, under half trace to an unresolved V gene, and the reason for the others is unknown. For this sample the table gives about 20,000 clones, of which 84% were detected only once. Jointly, the top ten make up over 2.5% of the sample. Clipping removes 3 bases from V and 6 bases from J, with 12 as the unmatched junction base count. For CDR1 and CDR2, the germline V gene lists LGHNT and FRNRAP. CDR3 length: 16 amino acids, cysteine to phenylalanine. Just the 48-base CDR3 DNA is kept, in frame starting at base 1. General findings and caveats noted by the study authors: Proton-treated patients stayed relatively stable during treatment, while photon-treated patients lost naive T cells and TCR diversity and gained effector/memory populations. Across the cohort, among patients who died, a greater drop in TCR diversity after the nadir was inversely correlated with overall survival time. The authors looked at the survival association only in patients who died, and they framed better survival with proton therapy as a possibility rather than a demonstrated result. After the lymphocyte count nadir, oligoclonal expansion, especially of CD8+ Temra cells, was observed in photon-treated repertoires, and the drop in diversity was driven by this expansion.

The V gene is TRBV12-5 and the J gene is TRBJ1-2; 8 central nucleotides agree with TRBD1. The receptor was isolated from a woman aged 45-65 years with pancreatic cancer. The material sequenced was peripheral blood, taken from a patient treated with photon-based radiotherapy. The CDR3 corresponds to CASGFGTGVKEDGYTF. The base sequence is TGTGCTAGTGGTTTCGGGACAGGCGTTAAAGAGGATGGCTACACCTTC.